These 21 T cell receptor beta chains originate from one sample sequenced in a study of tissue T cells after allogeneic stem cell transplantation. TCRdb keeps only in-frame clones here, not all; method: immunoSEQ multiplex PCR. The data show roughly 51,000 clones, over 70% seen once. The source material was sorted cells pooled from one or two spleens. The receptors here all came from a pool of C57BL/6 mice in good health.

Concerning this clone itself: An end of the junction differs from the germline gene, which may be a read error. Germline and genes here are mouse. The read terminates 1 residue ahead of where the CDR3 ends, so the germline J gene completes it. The genes are TRBV17 and TRBJ2-3, with 12 bases lining up with TRBD1. The germline CDR1 and CDR2 sequences are MNHDT and YYDKIL. CDR3 size: 16 residues. CDR3 DNA (partial): TGTGCTGGCAGTACCGGGACAGGGGGCGGTGCAGAAACGCTGTAT. This encodes CAGSTGTGGGAETLY. The full CDR3 protein is CAGSTGTGGGAETLYF.

Regarding this clone: Gene names follow the mouse nomenclature. The DNA ends 1 residue before the CDR3 does, and the rest of the CDR3 is filled in from the germline J gene. The same CDR3 can be traced to other DNA sequences in this sample. The chain joins TRBV12-1 to TRBJ1-2; a possible D gene is TRBD1 (5 bases). Germline V CDR1 and CDR2: SGHSN, HYEKVE. The CDR3 has 13 amino acids. Deletions cut 2 bases from V and 0 bases from J, with 6 bases between. CDR3 sequence reads: CASSRQSNSDYTF. The sequenced part of the CDR3 DNA is TGTGCCAGCTCTCGACAGTCAAACTCCGACTACACC.

To note about this clone: Gene names denote mouse genes. The observed sequence ends 1 residue before the CDR3 terminus, with the missing tail filled in from the germline J gene. The sample carries other DNA sequences with the same CDR3. J is TRBJ2-7 and V is TRBV3; 7 bases are shared with TRBD1. Losses at the gene ends were 5 bases for V and 3 bases for J; bases not matched to a gene: 1. The CDR3 totals 12 residues. From germline, CDR1 is SNHLY and CDR2 FYNGKV (reference sequence). CDR3 amino acids: CASSPGGYEQYF. CDR3 DNA, as far as it was read: TGTGCCAGCAGCCCAGGGGGCTATGAACAGTAC.

Details on this clone: Germline and genes: mouse. Different DNA sequences within this sample yield the same CDR3. The CDR3 here is CASSLEGDTGQLYF. Partial CDR3 DNA: TGTGCCAGCAGCTTAGAGGGAGACACCGGGCAGCTCTAC. The gene calls are TRBV3 and TRBJ2-2, with no clear D. The CDR3 goes on 1 residue after the read ends, and that part is filled in from the germline J gene. Germline CDR1 SNHLY, CDR2 FYNGKV (reference sequence). Trimming left V 1 base short and J 3 bases short, with 6 bases between. This CDR3 is built from 14 residues. Looking up the rest from reference TRBV3 and TRBJ2-2 gives the full variable domain: GPKVLQIPSHQIIDMGQMVTLNCDPVSNHLYFYWYKQILGQQMEFLVNFYNGKVMEKSKLFKDQFSVERPDGSYFTLKIQPTALEDSAVYFCASSLEGDTGQLYFGEGSKLTVL.

Comment on this clone: Gene names and germline refer to mouse. The DNA ends 1 residue before the CDR3 does, and the rest of the CDR3 is filled in from the germline J gene. This chain connects TRBV19 to TRBJ2-7; TRBD1 aligns across 11 bases. The CDR3 has 13 residues. The germline V gene has CDR1 FNHDT and CDR2 SITEND (reference sequence). The junction had 2 bases not matched to a gene; V was cut back by 6 bases and J by 3 bases. The sequenced part of the CDR3 DNA is TGTGCCAGCACCGGGACAGGGGGCTATGAACAGTAC. This gives the protein CASTGTGGYEQY. The full CDR3 protein is CASTGTGGYEQYF.

Comments on this clone: Mouse gene names apply. With the read ending 1 residue before the CDR3 end, the germline J gene is used to fill in that end. This chain joins TRBV13-2 and TRBJ1-5; no clear D gene. CDR1 is NNHNN, CDR2 SYGAGS, per germline (reference sequence). The CDR3 runs 16 residues. Trimming left V 3 bases short and J 2 bases short, with 15 bases between. CDR3 DNA (partial): TGTGCCAGCGGTGGAGCGGCCGGGCGGGACAACCAGGCTCCGCTT. It is translated as CASGGAAGRDNQAPL. The whole CDR3 sequence reads CASGGAAGRDNQAPLF.

Worth noting for this clone: Any gene name here is a mouse gene name. The CDR3 end falls 1 residue outside the read, so it is completed with the germline J gene. This rearrangement joins TRBV3 to TRBJ2-7, with TRBD2 identical over 8 bases. V dropped 2 bases and J dropped 7; count of bases not matched to a gene: 7. CDR1 SNHLY and CDR2 FYNGKV come from the germline V gene (reference sequence). The CDR3 extends over 14 amino acids. The CDR3 protein is CASSLRGGRGEQYF. The DNA read from the CDR3 is TGTGCCAGCAGCTTACGGGGGGGGCGCGGGGAACAGTAC.

Details on this clone: The gene names given are mouse names. The CDR3 here is CASSPWDRGNTGQLYF. The part of the CDR3 DNA that was read is TGTGCCAGCTCTCCATGGGACAGGGGAAACACCGGGCAGCTCTAC. The genes are TRBV12-2 and TRBJ2-2, with 10 bases lining up with TRBD1. The observed sequence ends 1 residue before the CDR3 terminus, with the missing tail filled in from the germline J gene. Per germline, CDR1 SGHLS and CDR2 HYDKME. V was pared by 2 bases and J by 1 base, with 3 bases of the junction left unmatched. The length of the CDR3 is 16 residues. The entire variable domain, with the rest obtained from reference TRBV12-2 and TRBJ2-2, is as follows: NSGVVQSPRYIIKGKGERSILKCIPISGHLSVAWYQQTQGQELKFFIQHYDKMERDKGNLPSRFSVQQFDDYHSEMNMSALELEDSAVYFCASSPWDRGNTGQLYFGEGSKLTVL.

Regarding this clone: The genes are named according to mouse. The read terminates 1 residue ahead of where the CDR3 ends, so the germline J gene completes it. The chain employs TRBV19 and TRBJ2-4, with TRBD1 identical over 9 bases. Germline values: CDR1 FNHDT, CDR2 SITEND (reference sequence). The CDR3 is 12 amino acids. V trimming: 5 bases; J trimming: 6 bases; junction bases outside the gene matches: 1. The CDR3 sequence is CASRDRGNTLYF. The sequenced part of the CDR3 DNA is TGTGCCAGCAGAGACAGGGGGAACACCTTGTAC. The variable domain in full, completed from reference TRBV19 and TRBJ2-4, reads GGIITQTPKFLIGQEGQKLTLKCQQNFNHDTMYWYRQDSGKGLRLIYYSITENDLQKGDLSEGYDASREKKSSFSLTVTSAQKNEMAVFLCASRDRGNTLYFGAGTRLSVL.

A remark on this clone: Mouse names are used for the genes. The read ends 1 residue before the CDR3 terminus; that terminus is restored from the germline J gene. The chain recombines TRBV3 with TRBJ2-1, with TRBD2 identical over 10 bases. The CDR3 runs to 15 residues. Germline assignment: CDR1 SNHLY and CDR2 FYNGKV (reference sequence). V dropped 5 bases and J dropped 4; count of bases not matched to a gene: 5. Here the CDR3 reads CASSRTGGGYAEQFF. CDR3 bases read: TGTGCCAGCAGCCGGACTGGGGGAGGGTATGCTGAGCAGTTC.

As for this clone: Each gene name is a mouse one. Read coverage stops 1 residue before the CDR3 terminus; the germline J gene supplies the remainder. The chain employs TRBV13-2 and TRBJ1-3; possible D gene TRBD1, 5 bases. Germline CDR1 reads NNHNN; CDR2 reads SYGAGS (reference sequence). The CDR3 sequence is 14 residues long. V lost 4 bases, J lost 0 bases, and 8 bases lay in between. The CDR3 is CASGQTDSGNTLYF. The sequenced part of the CDR3 DNA is TGTGCCAGCGGTCAGACAGATTCTGGAAATACGCTCTAT.

To note about this clone: Mouse gene names apply. The sequenced fragment ends 1 residue before the CDR3 boundary, so the rest is inferred from the germline J gene. This rearrangement joins TRBV20 to TRBJ1-1; tentative D call: TRBD1 (5 bases). Germline CDR1 is GFQATS and CDR2 is STVNSAI. This CDR3 is built from 13 residues. The V end was cut by 3 bases, the J end by 1 base, with 9 bases between. The CDR3 region is CGASRDGNTEVFF. The sequenced CDR3 bases are TGTGGTGCTAGCCGGGACGGGAACACAGAAGTCTTC.

Concerning this clone itself: Gene and germline names: mouse. The sequenced fragment ends 1 residue before the CDR3 boundary, so the rest is inferred from the germline J gene. The identical CDR3 is also encoded by other nucleotide sequences in the sample. The rearrangement joins TRBV3 to TRBJ1-2; D ambiguous. Looked up from germline, CDR1 is SNHLY and CDR2 is FYNGKV (reference sequence). The CDR3 loop spans 12 amino acids. Trimming took off 1 base at V and 4 bases at J, with 4 bases between the two ends. The CDR3 bases that were read are TGTGCCAGCAGCTTAGGGGGCTCCGACTACACC. Translation: CASSLGGSDYT. The CDR3 in its entirety is CASSLGGSDYTF.

For this clone: Gene names denote mouse genes. The read gets to within 1 residue of the CDR3 end, and the germline J gene fills in the rest. V gene TRBV15 combines with J gene TRBJ2-1; no clear D. The germline CDR1 and CDR2 sequences are SGHND and FRSKSL. Trimming shortened V by 3 bases and J by 3 bases, and 6 bases separated the two germline ends. The CDR3 runs 13 residues. Partial CDR3 DNA: TGTGCCAGCAGTTTGAGCAGCTATGCTGAGCAGTTC. Amino acid sequence: CASSLSSYAEQF. The full CDR3 protein reads CASSLSSYAEQFF.

As for this clone: Genes and germline come from the mouse. The read comes to an end 1 residue before the CDR3 does, leaving the germline J gene to fill in the end. This chain joins TRBV12-2 and TRBJ1-1; a weak D match, TRBD1 (5 bases). Germline CDR1 SGHLS, CDR2 HYDKME. The V gene lost 0 bases and the J gene lost 4 bases, with 5 bases spanning the gap. CDR3 length equals 12 residues. The part of the CDR3 DNA that was read is TGTGCCAGCTCTCTCGACAGCACAGAAGTCTTC. Encoded protein: CASSLDSTEVF. The whole CDR3 is CASSLDSTEVFF.

As concerns this clone: All gene names here are mouse names. The read finishes 1 residue shy of the CDR3 end, and the germline J gene is used to complete it. The chain has TRBV5 and TRBJ1-4; D is uncertain. The CDR3 sequence is 15 residues long. The germline CDR1 and CDR2 sequences are LGHNA and YNLKQL (reference sequence). V lost 2 bases to trimming and J lost 0 bases, with 7 bases between them. The CDR3 sequence: CASSQRHISNERLFF. CDR3 DNA, as far as it was read: TGTGCCAGCAGCCAACGACACATTTCCAACGAAAGATTATTT.

Worth noting for this clone: Genes here carry mouse names. The read halts 1 residue ahead of the CDR3 end, with the missing end drawn from the germline J gene. The chain couples TRBV3 to TRBJ2-7; 9 bases line up with TRBD2. This CDR3 comprises 14 residues. The germline V gene encodes CDR1 SNHLY and CDR2 FYNGKV (reference sequence). V was pared by 3 bases and J by 2 bases, with 2 bases of the junction left unmatched. This chain's CDR3 is CASSFTGGTYEQYF. Incomplete CDR3 DNA: TGTGCCAGCAGCTTCACTGGGGGGACCTATGAACAGTAC.

Concerning this clone itself: Gene names are the mouse ones. CDR3 DNA (partial): TGTGCCAGCGGCGATAGGGGCAGGGGGAACTCCGACTACACC. This encodes CASGDRGRGNSDYT. The full CDR3 sequence reads CASGDRGRGNSDYTF. This chain links TRBV13-2 with TRBJ1-2; 7 bases match TRBD1. From the germline J gene comes the end of the CDR3, since the read stops 1 residue before it. J was trimmed by 2 bases and V by 5 bases; bases with no gene match: 9. CDR3 length: 15 residues. Per the germline V gene, CDR1 is NNHNN and CDR2 is SYGAGS (reference sequence).

About this clone itself: Genes and germline come from the mouse. The CDR3 is CASSTGHAEQFF. Partial CDR3 DNA: TGTGCCAGCAGTACTGGACATGCTGAGCAGTTC. V and J are TRBV15 and TRBJ2-1; maybe TRBD2 (5 bases). The read ends 1 residue shy of where the CDR3 ends; the end is completed using the germline J gene. V was cut by 5 bases and J by 5 bases, with 7 bases left in between. CDR3 length: 12 amino acids. CDR1 is SGHND and CDR2 is FRSKSL in the germline V gene.

Concerning this clone: Gene names and germline match the mouse. The read terminates 1 residue before the CDR3 end, so the remaining end is supplied by the germline J gene. Other nucleotide sequences in the sample specify the same CDR3. The chain joins TRBV1 to TRBJ1-4; 11 bases map to TRBD1. V lost 3 bases and J lost 4; bases outside the gene matches: 1. The germline CDR1 and CDR2 sequences are NSQYPW and LRSPGD (reference sequence). This CDR3 has 15 amino acids. The CDR3 loop is CTCSAGTGGNERLFF. The sequenced CDR3 bases are TGCACCTGCAGTGCCGGGACAGGGGGCAACGAAAGATTATTT.

About this clone: The genes are named according to mouse. The read terminates 1 residue ahead of where the CDR3 ends, so the germline J gene completes it. This rearrangement joins TRBV13-1 to TRBJ1-2; 10 bases match TRBD1. The trim removed 5 bases at V and 4 bases at J, leaving 5 bases unmatched. This CDR3 is 14 amino acids long. Germline V gene data show CDR1 as NSHNY and CDR2 as SYGAGN. The sequenced part of the CDR3 DNA is TGTGCCAGCAGCGGGGACAGGGGTCGCTCCGACTACACC. This encodes CASSGDRGRSDYT. The whole CDR3 sequence is CASSGDRGRSDYTF.